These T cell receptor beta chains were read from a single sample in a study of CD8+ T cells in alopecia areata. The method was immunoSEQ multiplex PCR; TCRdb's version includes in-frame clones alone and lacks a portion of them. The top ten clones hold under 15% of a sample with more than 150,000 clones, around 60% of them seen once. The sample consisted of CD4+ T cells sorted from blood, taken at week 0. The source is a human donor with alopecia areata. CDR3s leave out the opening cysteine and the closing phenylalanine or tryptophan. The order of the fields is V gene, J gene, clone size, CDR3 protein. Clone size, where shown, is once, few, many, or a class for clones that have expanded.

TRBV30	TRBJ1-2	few	AWSRTRFNYGYT
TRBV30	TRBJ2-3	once	AWTRLAGGPDTQY
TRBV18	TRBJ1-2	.	ASSPATVGGYT
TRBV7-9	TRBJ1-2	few	ASSFTGTENYGYT
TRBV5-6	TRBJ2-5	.	ASSPGVRETQY
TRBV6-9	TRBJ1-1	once	ASSSTGNTEAF
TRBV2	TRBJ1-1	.	ASSGGIGGTEAF
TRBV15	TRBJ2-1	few	ATSRDLGSYNEQF
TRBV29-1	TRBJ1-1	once	SAEGGWYTEAF
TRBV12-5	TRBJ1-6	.	ASAKGLSGNSPLH
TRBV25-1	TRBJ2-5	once	ASSPMDRAGETQY
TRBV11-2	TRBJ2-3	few	ASNPVDNPTDTQY
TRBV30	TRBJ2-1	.	AWSPEDEQF
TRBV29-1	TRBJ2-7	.	SVGFSGYEQY
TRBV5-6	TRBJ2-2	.	ASSLRGSATINTGELF
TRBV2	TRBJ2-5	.	ASSAGYQETQY
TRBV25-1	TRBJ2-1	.	ASGGPSSYNEQF
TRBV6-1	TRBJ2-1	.	ASSGFHDEQF
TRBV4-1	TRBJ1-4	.	ASSRVAGDEKLF
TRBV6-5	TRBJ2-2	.	ASLTANTGELF
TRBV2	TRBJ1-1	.	ASSIRSNTEAF
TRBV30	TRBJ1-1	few	AWTPRTPNTEAF
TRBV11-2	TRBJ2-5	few	ASSLTGGPPQETQY
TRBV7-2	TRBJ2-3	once	ASSLVPRPRTDTQY
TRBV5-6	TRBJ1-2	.	ASSLSTISYT
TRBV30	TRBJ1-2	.	AWSLEGDGYT
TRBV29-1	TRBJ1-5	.	SVAHAPNQPQH
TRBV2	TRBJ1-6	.	ASSGGQGSYNSPLH
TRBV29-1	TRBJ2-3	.	SLGLLGTDTQY
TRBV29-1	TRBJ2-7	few	SVAGVLDREQY
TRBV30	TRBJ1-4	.	ACQRDGFEKLF
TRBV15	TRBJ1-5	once	ATSRAGDRPGQPQH
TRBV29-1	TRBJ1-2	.	SVPVPGTGNYGYT
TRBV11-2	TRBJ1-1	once	ASSLGQSRV
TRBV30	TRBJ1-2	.	AWSARGNGYT
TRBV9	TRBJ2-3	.	ASSVEILTDTQY
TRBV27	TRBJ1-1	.	ASSSTGDRNTEAF
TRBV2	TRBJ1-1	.	ASSRLTWEGLKNTEAF
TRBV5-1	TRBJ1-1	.	ASSYAGQGIMTEAF
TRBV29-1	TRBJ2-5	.	SGAPASGAETQY
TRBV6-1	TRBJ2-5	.	ASAQETQY
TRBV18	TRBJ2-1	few	ASSPRLAAYNEQF
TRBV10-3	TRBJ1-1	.	AISQSVGRNTEAF
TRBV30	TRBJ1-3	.	AWSRRDGYRSGNTIY
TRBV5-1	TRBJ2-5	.	ASSLSISGGPQETQY
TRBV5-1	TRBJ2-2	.	ASSPQSGHYTGELF
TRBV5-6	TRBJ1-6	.	ASSSTQGMGNSPLH
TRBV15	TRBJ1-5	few	ATSRDHRGQPQH
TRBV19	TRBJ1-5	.	ASTVRSTVSSNQPQH
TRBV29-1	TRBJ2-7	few	SVAGAAYEQY
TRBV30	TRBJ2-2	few	AWSRTTTGELF
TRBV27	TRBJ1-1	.	ASSLGWDNEAF